The 18 T cell receptor beta chains in this list originate from one sample, sequenced in a study of OX40 agonist ivuxolimab in advanced cancers. The data were produced by immunoSEQ multiplex PCR, yet TCRdb's version contains in-frame clones alone and is incomplete. The data hold 75,000 to 100,000 clones, with more than 75% observed a single time. The source was CD4+ or CD8+ T cells sorted from blood, collected in a trial of the OX40 agonist ivuxolimab. These TCRs come from an adult with an advanced solid tumor such as melanoma, head and neck, liver or kidney cancer.

V and J are TRBV19 and TRBJ1-5, with 7 bases identical to TRBD1. The CDR3 is 13 residues long. CDR1 LNHDA and CDR2 SQIVND come from the germline V gene (reference sequence). V lost 6 bases and J lost 4; bases outside the gene matches: 3. The chain's CDR3 is CASSLQGNQPQHF. The CDR3 nucleotides read TGTGCCAGTAGCTTACAGGGGAATCAGCCCCAGCATTTT.

A word on this clone: Distinct nucleotide sequences in the sample also encode this CDR3. The chain has TRBV6-6 and TRBJ2-7; TRBD1 aligns across 11 bases. The CDR3 covers 15 residues. Germline CDR1 is MNHNY and CDR2 is SVGAGI (reference sequence). The DNA of the CDR3 is TGCGCCAGCAGCCAGGGACAGGGGGGCTCCTACGAGCAGTACGTC. It encodes CASSQGQGGSYEQYV.

The genes are TRBV5-4 and TRBJ2-3; no clear D. CDR1 SGHNT and CDR2 YYREEE come from the germline V gene (reference sequence). Trimming took off 0 bases at V and 5 bases at J, with 7 bases between the two ends. CDR3 size: 13 residues. The CDR3 is CASSLAGVDTQYF. In DNA, the CDR3 is TGTGCCAGCAGCTTGGCCGGTGTAGATACGCAGTATTTT.

The genes are TRBV25-1 and TRBJ2-4, with D perhaps TRBD2 (6 bases). The CDR3 covers 15 residues. The germline V gene has CDR1 MGHDK and CDR2 SYGVNS. V lost 2 bases and J lost 3, with 11 bases in between. The CDR3 sequence is CASSEVGGNKNIQYF. CDR3 DNA: TGTGCCAGCAGTGAAGTCGGGGGTAACAAAAACATTCAGTACTTC. The entire variable domain, with the rest obtained from reference TRBV25-1 and TRBJ2-4, is as follows: EADIYQTPRYLVIGTGKKITLECSQTMGHDKMYWYQQDPGMELHLIHYSYGVNSTEKGDLSSESTVSRIRTEHFPLTLESARPSHTSQYLCASSEVGGNKNIQYFGAGTRLSVL.

The chain has TRBV28 and TRBJ1-2; TRBD1 agrees at 8 bases. Losses at the gene ends were 5 bases for V and 6 bases for J; bases not matched to a gene: 14. The CDR3 totals 16 residues. Per the germline V gene, CDR1 is MDHEN and CDR2 is SYDVKM. The chain's CDR3 is CASSPVSAGGKDGYTF. DNA for the CDR3: TGTGCCAGCAGTCCCGTTAGTGCAGGGGGCAAGGATGGCTACACCTTC.

Turning to this clone: The sample carries other DNA sequences with the same CDR3. This sequence joins TRBV18 and TRBJ1-1; 7 bases map to TRBD1. Germline lookup yields CDR1 KGHSH and CDR2 LQKENI. J lost 3 bases, V lost 4 bases, and 2 bases had no gene match. This CDR3 spans 13 amino acids. CDR3 DNA: TGTGCCAGCTCACGCGACAGGGACACTGAAGCTTTCTTT. Translated, it gives CASSRDRDTEAFF. The full variable domain, completed using reference TRBV18 and TRBJ1-1, is NAGVMQNPRHLVRRRGQEARLRCSPMKGHSHVYWYRQLPEEGLKFMVYLQKENIIDESGMPKERFSAEFPKEGPSILRIQQVVRGDSAAYFCASSRDRDTEAFFGQGTRLTVV.

The chain employs TRBV29-1 and TRBJ2-3; no firm D call. This CDR3 has 14 amino acids. V dropped 1 base and J dropped 2 bases, with 10 bases sitting between them. Germline CDR1 and CDR2: SQVTM and ANQGSEA. The CDR3 region is CSVEVARNTDTQYF. Written as DNA, the CDR3 is TGCAGCGTTGAAGTGGCTCGGAACACAGATACGCAGTATTTT.

The V call is TRBV9, the J call TRBJ2-3, with 8 bases matching TRBD2. CDR3 length: 16 residues. CDR1 and CDR2 from the germline V gene are SGDLS and YYNGEE. V shed 4 bases and J 2 bases; nucleotides not matched to a gene: 9. DNA of the CDR3: TGTGCCAGCAGCCAGGGAGGCGGGAGGCCCACAGATACGCAGTATTTT. It codes for CASSQGGGRPTDTQYF.

This clone was seen once. The J gene is TRBJ2-7, the V gene TRBV6-5; D unclear. Germline CDR1 reads MNHEY; CDR2 reads SVGAGI. The CDR3 runs to 16 residues. The V end was cut by 0 bases, the J end by 0 bases, with 12 bases between. The CDR3: CASSYSIQGGSYEQYF. The CDR3 nucleotides read TGTGCCAGCAGTTACTCGATCCAAGGCGGCTCCTACGAGCAGTACTTC.

This clone is a singleton in its sample. V and J are TRBV11-1 and TRBJ2-2; TRBD2 aligns across 8 bases. CDR3 size: 15 residues. CDR1 is SGHAT and CDR2 is FQDESV in the germline V gene (reference sequence). After removal of 2 bases from V and 1 base from J, the junction contained 0 bases not matched to a gene. CDR3 bases: TGTGCCAGCAGCTTACTAGCGGGGAACACCGGGGAGCTGTTTTTT. It translates to CASSLLAGNTGELFF.

The chain recombines TRBV27 with TRBJ1-1; 9 bases agree with TRBD1. Germline CDR1 MNHEY, CDR2 SMNVEV (reference sequence). The CDR3 sequence is 17 residues long. With 2 bases clipped from V and 4 bases from J, the junction kept 11 bases outside the gene matches. The CDR3 spells CASSLPPQGARVTEAFF. The CDR3 DNA reads as TGTGCCAGCAGTTTACCCCCACAGGGGGCGCGTGTCACTGAAGCTTTCTTT.

The genes are TRBV19 and TRBJ2-3, with 7 positions matching TRBD2. The germline V gene encodes CDR1 LNHDA and CDR2 SQIVND (reference sequence). Trimming cost V 5 bases and J 4 bases; bases outside gene matches: 9. CDR3 length: 15 amino acids. The CDR3 coding sequence is TGTGCCAGTAGTTCGTCGCAAGGGAGGGCAGATACGCAGTATTTT. It specifies CASSSSQGRADTQYF.

The CDR3 is CASSDPRTGNNEQFF. The CDR3 bases are TGTGCCAGCAGTGATCCTCGGACAGGTAACAATGAGCAGTTCTTC. The genes are TRBV25-1 and TRBJ2-1, with 7 nucleotides matching TRBD1. The CDR3 sequence is 15 residues long. CDR1 is MGHDK and CDR2 is SYGVNS in the germline V gene. With V trimmed by 3 bases and J by 5 bases, 7 bases remained unmatched.

V usage is TRBV9 and J usage is TRBJ2-2; D perhaps matches TRBD2 (5 bases). Trimming removed 0 bases from V and 4 bases from J, with 10 bases in between. Germline V CDR1 and CDR2: SGDLS, YYNGEE. The length of the CDR3 is 15 residues. This CDR3 reads CASSVATRVTGELFF. The CDR3 nucleotides read TGTGCCAGCAGCGTAGCTACTAGAGTCACCGGGGAGCTGTTTTTT. Filled out from reference TRBV9 and TRBJ2-2, the complete variable domain reads DSGVTQTPKHLITATGQRVTLRCSPRSGDLSVYWYQQSLDQGLQFLIQYYNGEERAKGNILERFSAQQFPDLHSELNLSSLELGDSALYFCASSVATRVTGELFFGEGSRLTVL.

The V call is TRBV5-6, the J call TRBJ2-2; tentative D call: TRBD1 (6 bases). The CDR3 is 15 amino acids. V was pared by 4 bases and J by 5 bases, with 15 bases between. CDR1 is SGHDT and CDR2 is YYEEEE in the germline V gene. The CDR3 is CASSRSRGSTGELFF. In DNA, the CDR3 is TGTGCCAGCAGCCGTTCCAGGGGCAGTACCGGGGAGCTGTTTTTT.

This chain links TRBV7-9 with TRBJ1-2; possible D gene TRBD1, 5 bases. The V gene's germline CDR1 is SEHNR and CDR2 FQNEAQ (reference sequence). CDR3 length: 13 amino acids. V was shortened by 1 base and J by 8 bases, with 11 bases between the two germline ends. CDR3 DNA sequence: TGTGCCAGCAGCTTAGTAGGGGAGGGCGGCTACACCTTC. Translation gives CASSLVGEGGYTF.

V gene TRBV28 combines with J gene TRBJ2-7; no reliable D call. Germline CDR1 and CDR2: MDHEN and SYDVKM. CDR3 length: 13 amino acids. Deletions cut 3 bases from V and 6 bases from J, with 12 bases between. CDR3 sequence (DNA): TGTGCCAGCAGTTTCATGTGGAGTGTCGAGCAGTACTTC. Translating gives CASSFMWSVEQYF.

This clone was detected only once. Written as DNA, the CDR3 is TGCAGTGCTTGGACCCTTGACGGCTACACCTTC. This translates into CSAWTLDGYTF. V is TRBV20-1 and J is TRBJ1-2; D unclear. The CDR3 length is 11 residues. Between the trimmed V and J ends, which lost 5 bases and 8 bases, there was a span of 12 bases. Germline CDR1 and CDR2: DFQATT and SNEGSKA (reference sequence).